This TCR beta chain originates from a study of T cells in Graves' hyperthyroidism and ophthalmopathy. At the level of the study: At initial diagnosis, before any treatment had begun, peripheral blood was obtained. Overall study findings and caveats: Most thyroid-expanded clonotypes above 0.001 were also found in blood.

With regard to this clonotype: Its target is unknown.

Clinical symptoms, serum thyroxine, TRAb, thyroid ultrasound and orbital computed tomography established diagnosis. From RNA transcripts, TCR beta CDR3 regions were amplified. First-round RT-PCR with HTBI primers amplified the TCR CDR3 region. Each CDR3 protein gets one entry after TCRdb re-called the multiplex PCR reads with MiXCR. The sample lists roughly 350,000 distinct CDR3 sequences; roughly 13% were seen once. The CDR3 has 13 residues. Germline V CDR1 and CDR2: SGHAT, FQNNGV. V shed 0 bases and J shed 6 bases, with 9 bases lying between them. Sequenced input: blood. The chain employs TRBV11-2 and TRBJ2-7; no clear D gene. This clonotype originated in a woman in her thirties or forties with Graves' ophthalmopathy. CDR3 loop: CASSLDLVTEQYF. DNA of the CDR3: TGTGCCAGCAGCTTAGACCTAGTGACCGAGCAGTACTTC.